The 25 T cell receptor beta chains below come from one sample, sequenced in a study of blood T cell repertoires in COVID-19. Assay: immunoSEQ multiplex PCR; the TCRdb copy retains only in-frame clones and omits some. The sample has some 200,000 clones, around 90% seen once. Material for sequencing was peripheral blood. These receptors all come from a woman younger than 30 who had recovered from COVID-19.

This clone was picked up one time. The chain links TRBV27 to TRBJ2-1, with a weak D call TRBD2 (5 bases). V was cut by 3 bases and J by 7 bases, with 10 bases left in between. The CDR3 is 13 residues long. CDR1 MNHEY and CDR2 SMNVEV come from the germline V gene (reference sequence). DNA for the CDR3: TGTGCCAGCAGTTTCCCCCCGGGGAATGAGCAGTTCTTC. Amino acid sequence: CASSFPPGNEQFF.

The chain joins TRBV15 to TRBJ2-2, with 7 bases identical to TRBD2. The CDR3 spans 14 residues. Germline V CDR1 and CDR2: LNHNV, YYDKDF (reference sequence). With 7 bases clipped from V and 4 bases from J, the junction kept 6 bases outside the gene matches. CDR3 nucleotides: TGTGCCACCAAAGGCGGGGGAGTCACCGGGGAGCTGTTTTTT. It translates to CATKGGGVTGELFF.

The chain recombines TRBV29-1 with TRBJ2-1; D may be TRBD2 (6 bases). CDR1 is SQVTM, CDR2 ANQGSEA, per germline. CDR3 length: 17 residues. The V end was cut by 2 bases, the J end by 1 base, with 18 bases between. CDR3 sequence reads: CSVEIWWDGSSYNEQFF. CDR3 DNA: TGCAGCGTTGAAATCTGGTGGGACGGGAGTTCCTACAATGAGCAGTTCTTC.

The chain has TRBV27 and TRBJ2-1, with D unresolved. Trimming removed 6 bases at V and 2 bases at J, with 11 bases between. Per germline, CDR1 MNHEY and CDR2 SMNVEV (reference sequence). CDR3 length: 14 residues. The DNA for the CDR3 is TGTGCCAGCAGACCAGGCAGGACCTACAATGAGCAGTTCTTC. Protein: CASRPGRTYNEQFF.

The chain employs TRBV19 and TRBJ1-3; D possibly corresponds to TRBD1 (5 bases). V lost 4 bases and J 2 bases, leaving 12 bases between the germline ends. CDR3 size: 15 residues. Looked up from germline, CDR1 is LNHDA and CDR2 is SQIVND (reference sequence). CDR3 amino acids: CASSTGGFAGNTIYF. The CDR3 DNA reads TGTGCCAGTAGTACGGGGGGTTTCGCTGGAAACACCATATATTTT.

This sequence joins TRBV4-1 and TRBJ1-2; D is perhaps TRBD1 (6 bases). Trimming removed 1 base from V and 8 bases from J, with 11 bases in between. The CDR3 sequence is 13 residues long. Germline assignment: CDR1 MGHRA and CDR2 YSYEKL. CDR3 coding DNA: TGCGCCAGCAGCCAAGGGACAGTGGGGGGCTACACCTTC. Its protein product is CASSQGTVGGYTF.

V and J are TRBV27 and TRBJ1-2; no definite D call. Germline V gene sequence: CDR1 MNHEY, CDR2 SMNVEV (reference sequence). The CDR3 runs 17 residues. V dropped 6 bases and J dropped 4 bases, with 24 bases sitting between them. CDR3 sequence: CASRVGGPAPGGYGYTF. The CDR3 nucleotides are TGTGCCAGCAGGGTCGGTGGCCCGGCCCCGGGTGGCTATGGCTACACCTTC.

In DNA, the CDR3 is TGTGCCAGCAGTGAATATGGGGGGTCCTACGAGCAGTACTTC. Encoded protein: CASSEYGGSYEQYF. This chain connects TRBV6-1 to TRBJ2-7; D is perhaps TRBD2 (6 bases). This CDR3 spans 14 amino acids. V dropped 2 bases and J dropped 1 base, with 9 bases sitting between them. Germline V gene lookup returns CDR1 MNHNS and CDR2 SASEGT.

The chain has TRBV11-2 and TRBJ2-2; the D gene is possibly TRBD1 (5 bases). V was shortened by 2 bases and J by 1 base, with 11 bases between the two germline ends. The CDR3 totals 16 residues. The germline gives CDR1 SGHAT, CDR2 FQNNGV. In DNA, the CDR3 is TGTGCCAGCAGCTTACAGAGACAGAGGAACACCGGGGAGCTGTTTTTT. Its protein product is CASSLQRQRNTGELFF.

The chain recombines TRBV5-1 with TRBJ2-1, with 9 bases that match TRBD2. The CDR3 loop spans 20 amino acids. Per germline, CDR1 SGHRS and CDR2 YFSETQ. J was trimmed by 5 bases and V by 2 bases; bases with no gene match: 20. CDR3 residues: CASSFWRGVAGEAVHNEQFF. As DNA, the CDR3 is TGCGCCAGCAGCTTTTGGAGGGGAGTAGCGGGAGAGGCGGTCCACAATGAGCAGTTCTTC.

The sample holds one count of this clone. The chain combines TRBV5-1 with TRBJ1-4; TRBD1 matches at 7 bases. Germline loops: CDR1 SGHRS, CDR2 YFSETQ. The length of the CDR3 is 15 residues. V lost 3 bases to trimming and J lost 0 bases; unmatched junction nucleotides: 2. The CDR3 coding sequence is TGCGCCAGCAGCTACAGGGGTGCAACTAATGAAAAACTGTTTTTT. Translation: CASSYRGATNEKLFF.

The chain recombines TRBV5-4 with TRBJ1-2, with D possibly being TRBD1 (6 bases). CDR1 is SGHNT and CDR2 is YYREEE in the germline V gene (reference sequence). This CDR3 is 15 amino acids long. The ends were cut back, 3 bases at V and 4 bases at J, with 16 bases in the middle. The CDR3 DNA reads as TGTGCCAGCAGCTCGGCGGGGGCGCAGGGCTATGGCTACACCTTC. Translated: CASSSAGAQGYGYTF.

This rearrangement joins TRBV19 to TRBJ2-3; 8 bases are a match to TRBD1. The CDR3 runs to 15 residues. Per germline, CDR1 LNHDA and CDR2 SQIVND (reference sequence). The ends lost 3 bases at V and 4 bases at J; junction bases unmatched: 6. Here the CDR3 DNA reads TGTGCCAGTAGTATTTTTGGACAGGGCTCAGATACGCAGTATTTT. It is translated as CASSIFGQGSDTQYF.

The gene calls are TRBV13 and TRBJ2-1; TRBD2 is a possible D gene (6 bases). The CDR3 length is 15 residues. Trimming removed 5 bases from V and 0 bases from J, with 11 bases in between. Looked up from germline, CDR1 is PRHDT and CDR2 is FYEKMQ (reference sequence). The CDR3 here is CASSLSGFSYNEQFF. The DNA of the CDR3 is TGTGCCAGCAGCCTTAGCGGCTTCTCCTACAATGAGCAGTTCTTC.

The chain couples TRBV27 to TRBJ2-3; 7 nucleotides line up with TRBD2. V shed 2 bases and J 0 bases; nucleotides not matched to a gene: 2. There are 15 residues in the CDR3. Germline-derived CDR1 and CDR2 are MNHEY and SMNVEV (reference sequence). The CDR3 here is CASSLLAESTDTQYF. The CDR3 DNA reads as TGTGCCAGCAGTTTACTAGCGGAGAGCACAGATACGCAGTATTTT.

The chain uses TRBV11-2 and TRBJ2-5; the D is unclear. Trimming shortened V by 5 bases and J by 2 bases, and 9 bases separated the two germline ends. The length of the CDR3 is 13 residues. CDR1 SGHAT and CDR2 FQNNGV come from the germline V gene. CDR3 region: CASSQAPQETQYF. CDR3 coding DNA: TGTGCCAGCAGCCAGGCCCCTCAAGAGACCCAGTACTTC.

V gene TRBV6-5 combines with J gene TRBJ2-2, with D hard to call. Trimming stripped 8 bases from V and 4 bases from J, with 8 bases between. Germline values: CDR1 MNHEY, CDR2 SVGAGI. This CDR3 has 12 amino acids. CDR3 bases: TGTGCCAGCGAGGCTGGCACCGGGGAGCTGTTTTTT. Protein product: CASEAGTGELFF.

The gene calls are TRBV5-4 and TRBJ2-2; TRBD1 agrees at 7 bases. CDR3 length: 14 amino acids. Germline V gives CDR1 SGHNT, CDR2 YYREEE (reference sequence). J was trimmed by 4 bases and V by 4 bases; bases with no gene match: 4. The CDR3, as DNA: TGTGCCAGCAGCCCTACAGGGGTCACCGGGGAGCTGTTTTTT. Its translation is CASSPTGVTGELFF. Full variable domain (rest looked up from reference TRBV5-4 and TRBJ2-2): ETGVTQSPTHLIKTRGQQVTLRCSSQSGHNTVSWYQQALGQGPQFIFQYYREEENGRGNFPPRFSGLQFPNYSSELNVNALELDDSALYLCASSPTGVTGELFFGEGSRLTVL.

This chain links TRBV19 with TRBJ1-1; D perhaps matches TRBD1 (5 bases). The V gene's germline CDR1 is LNHDA and CDR2 SQIVND (reference sequence). The CDR3 extends over 11 amino acids. Between the trimmed V and J ends, which lost 5 bases and 9 bases, there was a span of 10 bases. The DNA of the CDR3 is TGTGCCAGTAGTGCAAACAGGAAAGCTTTCTTT. Protein product: CASSANRKAFF.

By share, this clone ranks as medium-sized (0.01 to 0.1%). J is TRBJ2-3 and V is TRBV6-4; D is perhaps TRBD2 (5 bases). Looked up from germline, CDR1 is MRHNA and CDR2 is SNTAGT. V was pared by 4 bases and J by 0 bases, with 5 bases between. This CDR3 is 13 amino acids long. CDR3 residues: CASSASSTDTQYF. The CDR3 nucleotides read TGTGCCAGCAGTGCTAGCAGCACAGATACGCAGTATTTT.

V usage is TRBV7-6 and J usage is TRBJ2-3, with D possibly being TRBD2 (7 bases). Germline V gene sequence: CDR1 SGHVS, CDR2 FNYEAQ. V gave up 1 base and J gave up 0 bases, with 11 bases separating them. The CDR3 loop spans 16 amino acids. CDR3 protein: CASSLGGGGSTDTQYF. CDR3 nucleotide sequence: TGTGCCAGCAGCTTAGGGGGGGGCGGGAGCACAGATACGCAGTATTTT.

The V gene is TRBV6-5, the J gene TRBJ1-1; D possibly corresponds to TRBD1 (6 bases). The V end lost 4 bases, the J end lost 4 bases, and 13 bases lay between the germline ends. The CDR3 is 14 residues long. The germline V gene encodes CDR1 MNHEY and CDR2 SVGAGI. This chain's CDR3 is CASSWEGGSTEAFF. The CDR3 region has the DNA TGTGCCAGCAGTTGGGAGGGGGGGAGCACTGAAGCTTTCTTT.

This chain uses TRBV11-1 with TRBJ2-3, with D maybe TRBD1 (5 bases). In germline, CDR1 is SGHAT, CDR2 FQDESV (reference sequence). CDR3 size: 16 residues. V lost 2 bases, J lost 2 bases, and 14 bases lay in between. CDR3 DNA sequence: TGTGCCAGCAGCTTACGCAGGGCACTTTACACAGATACGCAGTATTTT. This sequence encodes CASSLRRALYTDTQYF.

This chain connects TRBV18 to TRBJ2-5, with a possible D match to TRBD2 (5 bases). The germline V and J ends were trimmed by 3 bases and 2 bases, with 13 bases remaining between them. CDR1 is KGHSH, CDR2 LQKENI, per germline. The CDR3 runs to 15 residues. CDR3 amino acids: CASSPPSGLQETQYF. The CDR3 nucleotides read TGTGCCAGCTCACCGCCCTCGGGGTTACAAGAGACCCAGTACTTC.

The chain recombines TRBV29-1 with TRBJ1-4; TRBD1 agrees at 8 bases. The CDR3 is made up of 14 amino acids. Germline trimming cut 0 bases from V and 8 bases from J; bases unmatched to any gene: 5. Germline CDR1 is SQVTM and CDR2 is ANQGSEA. CDR3 in amino acids: CSVEDGTGDEKLFF. CDR3 DNA sequence: TGCAGCGTTGAAGATGGGACAGGCGACGAAAAACTGTTTTTT.